This TCR beta chain derives from a study of vaccination effects on CD4 cells after COVID-19. General study findings and limits: Clones induced by infection and by vaccine showed marked clonal contraction late after vaccination. Early timepoints after infection were absent, and convalescent patients were few in the study.

With regard to this clone: Its antigen is undetermined.

Repertoires were generated with immunoSEQ multiplex PCR, while TCRdb's copy carries only in-frame clones and drops some. Here the sample spans about 41,000 clones, under 75% being singletons. This CDR3 is built from 17 residues. V was cut by 3 bases and J by 2 bases, with 17 bases left in between. Germline-derived CDR1 and CDR2 are SGHTA and FQGNSA. Before sequencing, viral peptide pools were used by the ViraFEST assay to expand antigen-specific CD4+ T cells. Cells that had been cultured for 9 to 10 days were the source of isolated CD4+ T cells. Neither prior SARS-CoV-2 infection nor positive nucleocapsid antibodies were present in the vaccine recipients. Cultivation was performed at some 1.9 million PBMC per well with about 9 IU/ml IL-2 and 10 ug/ml peptides added.

The J gene is TRBJ2-1, the V gene TRBV7-2; no firm D call. The starting material was CD4+ T cells from PBMCs cultured with HCoV-OC43 spike peptides, obtained before COVID-19 vaccination. Described subset: HCoV-OC43 spike overlapping peptide pool stimulation. This clonotype was sampled from a human donor who received a COVID-19 vaccine. CDR3 in DNA: TGTGCCAGCAGCTTTGGGCAAGCCCCACGACCCTACAATGAGCAGTTCTTC. Protein product: CASSFGQAPRPYNEQFF.